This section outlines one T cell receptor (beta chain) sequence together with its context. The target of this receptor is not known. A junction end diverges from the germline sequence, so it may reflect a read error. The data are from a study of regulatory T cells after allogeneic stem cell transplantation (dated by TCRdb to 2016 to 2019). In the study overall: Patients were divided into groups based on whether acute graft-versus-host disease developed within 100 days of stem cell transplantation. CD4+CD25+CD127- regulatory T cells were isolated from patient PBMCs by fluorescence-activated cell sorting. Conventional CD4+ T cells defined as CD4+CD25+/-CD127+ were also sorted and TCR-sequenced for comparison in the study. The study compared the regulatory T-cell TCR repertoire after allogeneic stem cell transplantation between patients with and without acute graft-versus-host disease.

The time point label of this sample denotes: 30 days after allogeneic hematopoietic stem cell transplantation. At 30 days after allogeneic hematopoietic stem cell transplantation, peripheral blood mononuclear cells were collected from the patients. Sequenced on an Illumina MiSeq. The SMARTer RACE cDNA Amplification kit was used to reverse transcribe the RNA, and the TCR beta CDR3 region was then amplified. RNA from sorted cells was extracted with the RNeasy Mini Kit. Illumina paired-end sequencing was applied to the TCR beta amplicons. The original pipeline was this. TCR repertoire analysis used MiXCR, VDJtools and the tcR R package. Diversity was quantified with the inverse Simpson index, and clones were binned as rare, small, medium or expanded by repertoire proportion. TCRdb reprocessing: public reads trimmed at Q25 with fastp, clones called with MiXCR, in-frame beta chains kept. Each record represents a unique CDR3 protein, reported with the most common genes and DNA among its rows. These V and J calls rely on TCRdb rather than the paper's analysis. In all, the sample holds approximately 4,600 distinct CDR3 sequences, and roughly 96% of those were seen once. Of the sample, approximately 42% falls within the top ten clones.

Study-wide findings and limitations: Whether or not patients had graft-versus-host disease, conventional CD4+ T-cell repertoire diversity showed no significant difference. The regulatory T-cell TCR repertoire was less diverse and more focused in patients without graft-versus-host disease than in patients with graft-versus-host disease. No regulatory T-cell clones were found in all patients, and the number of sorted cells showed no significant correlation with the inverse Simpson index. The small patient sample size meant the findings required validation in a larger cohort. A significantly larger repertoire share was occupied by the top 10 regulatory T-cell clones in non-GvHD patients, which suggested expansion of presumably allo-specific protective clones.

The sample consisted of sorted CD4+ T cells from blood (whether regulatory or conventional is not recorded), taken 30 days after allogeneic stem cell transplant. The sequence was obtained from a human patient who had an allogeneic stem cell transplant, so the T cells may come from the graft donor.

The DNA sequence follows: TGCAGTGCTAGCCAAGCAGCGGGAGAGGCAGATAAGCAGTATTTT. Its protein product is CSASQAAGEADKQYF. The chain is encoded by TRBV20-1 joined to TRBJ2-3; a stretch of 8 junction bases matches TRBD2. Via the germline V gene (reference sequence), CDR1 is DFQATT and CDR2 SNEGSKA. The cysteine opens and the phenylalanine closes a CDR3 of 15 amino acids. Only the CDR3 portion is preserved as DNA: 45 bases, with reading frame beginning at the first base.